Presented here are 5 T cell receptor beta chains from one specimen sequenced in a study of control samples from healthy donors and cancer patients. Sequencing used immunoSEQ multiplex PCR; TCRdb keeps in-frame clones, though not all of them. The data hold about 89,000 clones, with about 84% observed a single time. Sequencing was carried out using blood. All receptors come from a middle-aged woman in good health.

This clone has just one count. The V and J genes are TRBV12-3 or TRBV12-4 and TRBJ1-1; D perhaps matches TRBD1 (5 bases). With 2 bases removed from V and 6 bases from J, the gap between germline ends came to 7 bases. The CDR3 runs 12 residues. This chain's CDR3 is CASSLWGAEAFF. DNA for the CDR3: TGTGCCAGCAGTTTATGGGGGGCTGAAGCTTTCTTT.

V is TRBV14 and J is TRBJ1-2, with D possibly TRBD1 on 5 matching bases. Germline V CDR1 and CDR2: SGHDN, FVKESK. V lost 3 bases and J lost 4, with 9 bases in between. CDR3 length equals 13 residues. CDR3 sequence: CASSQETAYGYTF. The CDR3 coding sequence is TGTGCCAGCAGCCAGGAGACAGCCTATGGCTACACCTTC. The variable domain in full, completed from reference TRBV14 and TRBJ1-2, reads EAGVTQFPSHSVIEKGQTVTLRCDPISGHDNLYWYRRVMGKEIKFLLHFVKESKQDESGMPNNRFLAERTGGTYSTLKVQPAELEDSGVYFCASSQETAYGYTFGSGTRLTVV.

This clone was observed a handful of times. V and J are TRBV5-8 and TRBJ2-3; 10 bases are a match to TRBD1. Germline CDR1 and CDR2: SGHTS and YDEGEE. V gave up 5 bases and J gave up 1 base; unmatched junction bases: 1. CDR3 length: 14 amino acids. The CDR3: CASRGTGGTDTQYF. In DNA, the CDR3 is TGTGCCAGCAGGGGGACAGGGGGCACAGATACGCAGTATTTT.

This clone was counted between two and nine times. The chain has TRBV6-4 and TRBJ1-2, with D maybe TRBD1 (5 bases). V was clipped by 0 bases and J by 7 bases, with 12 bases between them. CDR3 length: 14 amino acids. Germline assignment: CDR1 MRHNA and CDR2 SNTAGT. In DNA form, the CDR3 reads TGTGCCAGCAGTGACTCGATTCGGGGGGGTGGCTACACCTTC. This sequence encodes CASSDSIRGGGYTF.

This chain joins TRBV9 and TRBJ2-3; the match to TRBD1 covers 10 bases. Trimming took 3 bases from V and 3 from J; bases not matched to a gene: 7. The CDR3 is 16 amino acids. The germline gives CDR1 SGDLS, CDR2 YYNGEE. The CDR3 sequence is CASSGPGDRGTDTQYF. The CDR3 DNA reads as TGTGCCAGCAGCGGCCCAGGGGACAGGGGAACAGATACGCAGTATTTT.